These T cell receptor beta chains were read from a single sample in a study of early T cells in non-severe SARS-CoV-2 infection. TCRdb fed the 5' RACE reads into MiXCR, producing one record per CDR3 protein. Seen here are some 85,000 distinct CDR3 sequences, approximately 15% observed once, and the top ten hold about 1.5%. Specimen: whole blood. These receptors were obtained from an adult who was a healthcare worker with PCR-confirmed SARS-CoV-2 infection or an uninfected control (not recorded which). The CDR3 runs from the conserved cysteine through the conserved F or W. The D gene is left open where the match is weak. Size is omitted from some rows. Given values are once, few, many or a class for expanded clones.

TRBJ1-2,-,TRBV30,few,TGTGCCTGGAGTGGACTTAACTATGGCTACACCTTC,CAWSGLNYGYTF
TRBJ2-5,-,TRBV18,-,TGTGCCAGCTCACTCCGCCTAGGGCAAGAGACCCAGTACTTC,CASSLRLGQETQYF
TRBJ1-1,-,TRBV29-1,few,TGCAGCGTATTCGCGGCGCAGACTGAAGCTTTCTTT,CSVFAAQTEAFF
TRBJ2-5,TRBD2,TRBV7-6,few,TGTGCCAGCAGCACCCGACTAGCGGCTGCAGAGACCCAGTACTTC,CASSTRLAAAETQYF
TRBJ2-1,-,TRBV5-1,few,TGCGCCAGCAGCACCTCACAGGGCGGGGACGCCGATGAGCAGTTCTTC,CASSTSQGGDADEQFF
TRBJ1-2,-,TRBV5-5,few,TGTGCCAGCAGCTTGGGAGGAACCCCGGGAGGCTACACCTTC,CASSLGGTPGGYTF
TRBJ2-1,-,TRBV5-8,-,TGTGCCAGCAGCTTGGGGTCAGGGGGGTACAATGAGCAGTTCTTC,CASSLGSGGYNEQFF
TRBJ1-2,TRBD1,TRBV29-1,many,TGCAGCGCCGATACAGGGGGCGCTCGTGACTATGGCTACACCTTC,CSADTGGARDYGYTF
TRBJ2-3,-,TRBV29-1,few,TGCAGCGTTGCCAGGACGGGCCCTGCAGATACGCAGTATTTT,CSVARTGPADTQYF
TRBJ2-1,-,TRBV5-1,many,TGCGCCAGCAGCCCCGCCGGACGAGAAAGGCAGTTCTTC,CASSPAGRERQFF
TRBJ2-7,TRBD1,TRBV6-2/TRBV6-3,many,TGTGCCAGCAGCGGTAGATTGGGACAGGGGGTCTACGAGCAGTACTTC,CASSGRLGQGVYEQYF
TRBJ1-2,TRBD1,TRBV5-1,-,TGCGCCAGCAGCTTGACAGGGGACAATGGCTACACCTTC,CASSLTGDNGYTF
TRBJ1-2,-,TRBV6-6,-,TGTGCCAGCAATACACAGGGTGGCTACACCTTC,CASNTQGGYTF
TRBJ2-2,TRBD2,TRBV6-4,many,TGTGCCAGCAGTTCGGGGGGCACCGGGGAGCTGTTTTTT,CASSSGGTGELFF
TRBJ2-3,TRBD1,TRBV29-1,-,TGCAGCGTTACAGGGGGATCCACAGATACGCAGTATTTT,CSVTGGSTDTQYF
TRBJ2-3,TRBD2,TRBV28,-,TGTGCCAGCGGCCTGACTAGCGGGGCTAGGAATACGCAGTATTTT,CASGLTSGARNTQYF
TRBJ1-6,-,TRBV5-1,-,TGCGCCAGCAGCCCCGGACAGTATTTGAGTTCACCCCTCCACTTT,CASSPGQYLSSPLHF
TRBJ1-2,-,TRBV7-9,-,TGTGCCAGCAGCTCTTTGGAGGGGCCGGGCTACACCTTC,CASSSLEGPGYTF
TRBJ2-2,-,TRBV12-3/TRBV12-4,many,TGTGCCAGCAGTACGACCAGTTCAACCGGGGAGCTGTTTTTT,CASSTTSSTGELFF
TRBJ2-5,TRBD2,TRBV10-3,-,TGTGCCATCAGTGCCGGGGAGGGCCAAGAGACCCAGTACTTC,CAISAGEGQETQYF
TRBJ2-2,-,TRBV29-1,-,TGCAGCGTTCGGGCGTTGAACACCGGGGAGCTGTTTTTT,CSVRALNTGELFF
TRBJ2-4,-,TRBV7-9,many,TGTGCCAACAGCAACAGTACAGGTCTGGTTCGGAAAAACATTCAGTACTTC,CANSNSTGLVRKNIQYF
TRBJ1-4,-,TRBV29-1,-,TGCAGCGTTGGATGGGGGGCCCTATCTAATGAAAAACTGTTTTTT,CSVGWGALSNEKLFF
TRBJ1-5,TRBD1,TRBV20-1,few,TGCAGTGCTAGACAGACAGGGGATCAGCCCCAGCATTTT,CSARQTGDQPQHF
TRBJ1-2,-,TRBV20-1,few,TGCATGGGACCCTTCCCAAACAGGGATGGCTACACCTTC,CMGPFPNRDGYTF
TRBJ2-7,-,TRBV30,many,TGTGCCTGGAGCAAGGGACACCCCTCCTACGAGCAGTACTTC,CAWSKGHPSYEQYF
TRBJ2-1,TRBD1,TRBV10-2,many,TGCGCCAGCAGGCTTGGGACAGGGTTGGGTGAGCAGTTCTTC,CASRLGTGLGEQFF
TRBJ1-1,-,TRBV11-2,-,TGTGCCAGCAGTAGCTTACTCTTACGGGGGAGGGCCACTGAAGCTTTCTTT,CASSSLLLRGRATEAFF
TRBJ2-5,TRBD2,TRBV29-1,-,TGCAGCGTCCGACTAGCGGCCGTTCAAGAGACCCAGTACTTC,CSVRLAAVQETQYF
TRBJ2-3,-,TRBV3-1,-,TGTGCCAGCAGCCAAGGACGGAATCTTGCGCAGTATTTT,CASSQGRNLAQYF
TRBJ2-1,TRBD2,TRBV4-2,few,TGTGCCAGCAGCCAAGAAGTGCGGGGGGGCCTATGGGAGCAGTTCTTC,CASSQEVRGGLWEQFF
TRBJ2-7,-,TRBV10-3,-,TGTGCCATCAGCATTAGTGACTACGAGCAGTACTTC,CAISISDYEQYF
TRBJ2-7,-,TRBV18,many,TGTGCCAGCTCACTGGGGGGCCCCTACGAGCAGTACTTC,CASSLGGPYEQYF
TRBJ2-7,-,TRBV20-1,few,TGCAGTGCTAGGTTGACTGGGAGCTCCTACGAGCAGTACTTC,CSARLTGSSYEQYF
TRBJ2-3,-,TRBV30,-,TGTGCCTGGAGACTCGGTACAGGGCCCACAGATACGCAGTATTTT,CAWRLGTGPTDTQYF
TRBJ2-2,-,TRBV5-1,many,TGCGCCAGCAGCTCCTCTAGCGCGGGAACCGGGGAGCTGTTTTTT,CASSSSSAGTGELFF
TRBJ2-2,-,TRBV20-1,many,TGCAGTGCTTCCAGGTTCGGGGTACGAGGAGGGAGTACCGGGGAGCTGTTTTTT,CSASRFGVRGGSTGELFF
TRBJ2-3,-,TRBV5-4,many,TGTGCCAGCAGCTTGAACCTCCGGGGTGGGACAGATACGCAGTATTTT,CASSLNLRGGTDTQYF
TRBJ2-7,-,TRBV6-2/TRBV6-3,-,TGTGCCAGCAGGGGGACATCCTCCTACGAGCAGTACTTC,CASRGTSSYEQYF
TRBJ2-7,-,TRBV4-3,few,TGCGCCAGCAGCCAAGATCGGGGGCCGGGGTACGAGCAGTACTTC,CASSQDRGPGYEQYF
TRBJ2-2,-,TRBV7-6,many,TGTGCCAGCAGCTATCCAAGGAACACCGGGGAGCTGTTTTTT,CASSYPRNTGELFF
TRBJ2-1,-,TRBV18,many,TGTGCCAGCTCACCACCGGTGGCAGGGGTATACAATGAGCAGTTCTTC,CASSPPVAGVYNEQFF
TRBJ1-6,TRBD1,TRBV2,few,TGTGCCAGCAGTGAGCAGGGGGCGAATTCACCCCTCCACTTT,CASSEQGANSPLHF
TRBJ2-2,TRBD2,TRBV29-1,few,TGCAGCGTTATGAGCGGGGCGAACACCGGGGAGCTGTTTTTT,CSVMSGANTGELFF
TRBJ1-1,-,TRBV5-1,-,TGCGCCAGCAGCTTGGGAGCAGGGGTTTTTGACACTGAAGCTTTCTTT,CASSLGAGVFDTEAFF
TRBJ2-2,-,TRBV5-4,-,TGTGCCAGCAGCTTGGGGACTTACACCGAGCACACCGGGGAGCTGTTTTTT,CASSLGTYTEHTGELFF
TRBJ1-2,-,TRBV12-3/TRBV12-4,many,TGTGCCAGCTGGGGGGGAGACTATGGCTACACCTTC,CASWGGDYGYTF
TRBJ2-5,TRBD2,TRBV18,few,TGTGCCAGCTCACCACTCAGCGGGGGATACCAAGAGACCCAGTACTTC,CASSPLSGGYQETQYF
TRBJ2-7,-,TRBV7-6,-,TGTGCCAGCAGCTTAACGGCCCGGACAGTCTACGAGCAGTACTTC,CASSLTARTVYEQYF
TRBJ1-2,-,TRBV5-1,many,TGCGCCAGCAGCTTGGACAAAAACTATGGCTACACCTTC,CASSLDKNYGYTF
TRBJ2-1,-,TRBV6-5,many,TGTGCCAGCAGCCCCCAGGGGCCGAGATACAATGAGCAGTTCTTC,CASSPQGPRYNEQFF
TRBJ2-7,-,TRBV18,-,TGTGCCAGCTCACGCTCAGGGAATCGGAACGAGCAGTACTTC,CASSRSGNRNEQYF
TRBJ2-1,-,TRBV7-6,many,TGTGCCAGCGGTTCCCCTGGGGGAACCTACAATGAGCAGTTCTTC,CASGSPGGTYNEQFF
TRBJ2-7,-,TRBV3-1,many,TGTGCCAGCAGCCCTAACTCCTACGAGCAGTACTTC,CASSPNSYEQYF
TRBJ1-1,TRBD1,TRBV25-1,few,TGTGCCAGCAGTGTGACCGGGACAGCCGAAGCTTTCTTT,CASSVTGTAEAFF
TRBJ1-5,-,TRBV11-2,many,TGTGCCAGCAGCTTAGATGGGGCTCAGCCCCAGCATTTT,CASSLDGAQPQHF
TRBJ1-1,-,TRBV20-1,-,TGCAGTGCTCTCGACCGTGAAGCTTTCTTT,CSALDREAFF
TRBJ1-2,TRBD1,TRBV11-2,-,TGTGCCAGCAGCTCTCTTAGAGGAAACAGGGGCAACTTGCGGGGCTACACCTTC,CASSSLRGNRGNLRGYTF